The 18 T cell receptor beta chains below all came from one sample that was sequenced in a study of shared clonotypes between healthy human individuals. The naive CD8 population came from CD45RO-negative cells selected for CCR7, without terminally differentiated effector memory CD45RA+ cells. The repertoire was sequenced with immunoSEQ multiplex PCR; TCRdb's copy has only in-frame clones and lacks some. The table has nearly 600,000 clones, roughly 96% seen once; the top ten hold approximately 0.1%. The sample consisted of naive CD8+ T cells sorted from blood. These receptors all come from a woman in her 30s in good health.

The chain couples TRBV7-6 to TRBJ2-7, with D perhaps given as TRBD1 or TRBD2 (5 bases each). The CDR3 loop spans 16 amino acids. Germline loops: CDR1 SGHVS, CDR2 FNYEAQ. V was trimmed by 6 bases and J by 0 bases, leaving 18 bases between them. The CDR3 is CASSFTGTATSYEQYF. The CDR3 DNA reads TGTGCCAGCAGTTTCACCGGGACGGCAACCTCCTACGAGCAGTACTTC.

This chain links TRBV4-1 with TRBJ1-4; D uncertain. Germline V lookup: CDR1 MGHRA, CDR2 YSYEKL. Trimming stripped 1 base from V and 8 bases from J, with 11 bases between. The CDR3 runs to 14 residues. The CDR3 reads CASSQVSNREKLFF. In DNA form, the CDR3 reads TGCGCCAGCAGCCAAGTCAGCAATCGCGAAAAACTGTTTTTT.

This clone was observed a single time. The rearrangement links TRBV5-1 to TRBJ2-3, with 9 positions matching TRBD2. CDR1 and CDR2 from the germline V gene are SGHRS and YFSETQ. Trimming removed 4 bases from V and 4 bases from J; junction bases left unmatched: 7. The CDR3 is made up of 15 amino acids. CDR3 coding DNA: TGCGCCAGCAGCCGGGGTGCGGGAGGGGCAGATACGCAGTATTTT. Translation: CASSRGAGGADTQYF.

The chain combines TRBV11-2 with TRBJ1-4, with D perhaps TRBD1 (6 bases). CDR1 and CDR2 (germline): SGHAT, FQNNGV. V lost 4 bases to trimming and J lost 5 bases, with 17 bases between them. This CDR3 has 16 amino acids. The CDR3 here is CASSSHPVGGNEKLFF. DNA for the CDR3: TGTGCCAGCAGCTCCCACCCCGTGGGGGGCAATGAAAAACTGTTTTTT.

The rearrangement links TRBV9 to TRBJ2-1, with 8 bases aligning to TRBD2. Germline lookup yields CDR1 SGDLS and CDR2 YYNGEE. V lost 0 bases to trimming and J lost 5 bases; unmatched junction nucleotides: 4. This CDR3 comprises 15 residues. This CDR3 is CASSVEAGAHNEQFF. In DNA, the CDR3 is TGTGCCAGCAGCGTAGAAGCGGGAGCCCACAATGAGCAGTTCTTC.

This chain uses TRBV27 with TRBJ2-7, with a tentative D call TRBD1 (6 bases). Germline CDR1 and CDR2: MNHEY and SMNVEV (reference sequence). This CDR3 comprises 15 residues. Trimming left V 7 bases short and J 2 bases short, with 18 bases between. The CDR3 protein is CASNAGAGFPYEQYF. The CDR3 DNA sequence: TGTGCCAGCAACGCAGGGGCAGGGTTCCCCTACGAGCAGTACTTC.

V gene TRBV4-1 combines with J gene TRBJ1-2; D gene ambiguous. CDR1 is MGHRA and CDR2 is YSYEKL in the germline V gene. Trimming removed 4 bases from V and 2 bases from J, with 8 bases in between. This CDR3 contains 13 residues. The CDR3 region is CASSPDGNYGYTF. The CDR3, as DNA: TGCGCCAGCAGCCCCGACGGGAACTATGGCTACACCTTC.

The count of this clone is one. The chain employs TRBV7-9 and TRBJ2-3, with 7 bases lining up with TRBD2. The CDR3 is 15 amino acids. V lost 3 bases, J lost 3 bases, and 6 bases stayed unmatched. CDR1 is SEHNR and CDR2 is FQNEAQ in the germline V gene (reference sequence). The CDR3 nucleotides are TGTGCCAGCAGCTTTGTGGCCGGGGGGACAGATACGCAGTATTTT. Protein sequence: CASSFVAGGTDTQYF.

V usage is TRBV6-1 and J usage is TRBJ2-7; D is possibly TRBD1 (6 bases). This CDR3 is built from 14 residues. Trimming shortened V by 8 bases and J by 0 bases, and 14 bases separated the two germline ends. Germline V gene data show CDR1 as MNHNS and CDR2 as SASEGT. The CDR3 loop reads CASRRRDNSYEQYF. CDR3 nucleotide sequence: TGTGCCAGCCGTCGTCGGGACAACTCCTACGAGCAGTACTTC.

The genes are TRBV6-6 and TRBJ2-3; perhaps TRBD2 as D (5 bases). The germline CDR1 and CDR2 sequences are MNHNY and SVGAGI (reference sequence). V lost 5 bases, J lost 0 bases, and 6 bases lay in between. CDR3 size: 13 residues. The CDR3 DNA sequence: TGTGCCAGCAGTGGCGGGAGCACAGATACGCAGTATTTT. Translation gives CASSGGSTDTQYF.

J is TRBJ2-6 and V is TRBV15; 9 nucleotides agree with TRBD1. The CDR3 runs to 16 residues. J gave up 3 bases and V 5 bases, and 5 bases lay outside the gene matches. Germline V gives CDR1 LNHNV, CDR2 YYDKDF (reference sequence). Here the CDR3 DNA reads TGTGCCACCAGCGGACAGGGGCGGAGTGGGGCCAACGTCCTGACTTTC. Residues: CATSGQGRSGANVLTF. The whole variable domain, filled in from reference TRBV15 and TRBJ2-6, reads DAMVIQNPRYQVTQFGKPVTLSCSQTLNHNVMYWYQQKSSQAPKLLFHYYDKDFNNEADTPDNFQSRRPNTSFCFLDIRSPGLGDTAMYLCATSGQGRSGANVLTFGAGSRLTVL.

CDR3: CASSLWVTGSNEQFF. CDR3 nucleotides: TGTGCCAGCAGTTTGTGGGTTACTGGGAGCAATGAGCAGTTCTTC. This chain links TRBV28 with TRBJ2-1, with D possibly matching TRBD2 (5 bases). CDR3 size: 15 residues. Germline V lookup: CDR1 MDHEN, CDR2 SYDVKM. Trimming left V 3 bases short and J 6 bases short, with 15 bases between.

The chain has TRBV9 and TRBJ1-3; the D is unclear. The CDR3 contains 16 residues. V lost 3 bases and J 0 bases, leaving 13 bases between the germline ends. Germline V CDR1 and CDR2: SGDLS, YYNGEE. CDR3 coding DNA: TGTGCCAGCAGCGGTGGAATCCACAACTCTGGAAACACCATATATTTT. This encodes CASSGGIHNSGNTIYF.

As concerns this clone: Different DNA sequences within this sample yield the same CDR3. The chain is built from TRBV20-1 and TRBJ1-1; D is possibly TRBD1 (6 bases). The CDR3 is made up of 11 amino acids. The germline V gene has CDR1 DFQATT and CDR2 SNEGSKA (reference sequence). V lost 5 bases to trimming and J lost 5 bases, with 9 bases between them. The CDR3 region is CSAVRGTEAFF. The CDR3 bases are TGCAGTGCTGTCAGGGGAACTGAAGCTTTCTTT.

The chain is built from TRBV19 and TRBJ2-4; the D is unclear. Trimming left V 5 bases short and J 0 bases short, with 8 bases between. This CDR3 region has 14 residues. Per the germline V gene, CDR1 is LNHDA and CDR2 is SQIVND (reference sequence). CDR3 amino acids: CASSLHLAKNIQYF. CDR3 nucleotides: TGTGCCAGTAGTCTACACCTAGCCAAAAACATTCAGTACTTC.

The J gene is TRBJ1-1, the V gene TRBV19, with TRBD1 identical over 8 bases. V shed 8 bases and J 4 bases; nucleotides not matched to a gene: 6. CDR1 LNHDA and CDR2 SQIVND come from the germline V gene (reference sequence). CDR3 size: 13 residues. DNA of the CDR3: TGTGCCAGTGGCCCAGGGGGCATCACTGAAGCTTTCTTT. Its protein is CASGPGGITEAFF.

The chain is built from TRBV11-2 and TRBJ1-3; D unresolved. Germline-derived CDR1 and CDR2 are SGHAT and FQNNGV. V lost 0 bases to trimming and J lost 0 bases, with 6 bases between them. The CDR3 spans 15 residues. CDR3 DNA: TGTGCCAGCAGCTTAGATACAGACTCTGGAAACACCATATATTTT. Protein sequence: CASSLDTDSGNTIYF.

Turning to this clone: The identical CDR3 is also encoded by other nucleotide sequences in the sample. The V call is TRBV19, the J call TRBJ1-5; TRBD1 is a possible D gene (5 bases). V was trimmed by 3 bases and J by 3 bases, leaving 9 bases between them. CDR1 LNHDA and CDR2 SQIVND come from the germline V gene (reference sequence). This CDR3 has 14 residues. CDR3: CASSIRDLNQPQHF. CDR3 nucleotide sequence: TGTGCCAGTAGTATTAGGGACCTCAATCAGCCCCAGCATTTT.